These 28 T cell receptor beta chains share one sample of origin, sequenced in a study of cytomegalovirus exposure and HLA in healthy donors. The PCR used 60 Vbeta and 13 Jbeta primers. Repertoires were generated with immunoSEQ multiplex PCR, while TCRdb's copy carries only in-frame clones and drops some. The sample includes about 120,000 clones, 83% seen only once; the top ten take more than 3.5%. The sequencing input was PBMCs. The receptor source for this set is a middle-aged woman in good health and CMV-seropositive.

This clone was seen only a few times. J is TRBJ1-2 and V is TRBV7-9; no firm D call. Germline V gene data show CDR1 as SEHNR and CDR2 as FQNEAQ (reference sequence). Trimming shortened V by 7 bases and J by 0 bases, and 15 bases separated the two germline ends. The CDR3 contains 15 residues. The DNA for the CDR3 is TGTGCCAGCACCATGGATCCGGGTCCTAACTATGGCTACACCTTC. This gives the protein CASTMDPGPNYGYTF. Using reference TRBV7-9 and TRBJ1-2 for the parts outside the CDR3, the full variable domain is DTGVSQNPRHKITKRGQNVTFRCDPISEHNRLYWYRQTLGQGPEFLTYFQNEAQLEKSRLLSDRFSAERPKGSFSTLEIQRTEQGDSAMYLCASTMDPGPNYGYTFGSGTRLTVV.

The gene calls are TRBV5-4 and TRBJ2-6; a possible D gene is TRBD1 (5 bases). V lost 4 bases and J lost 0, with 14 bases in between. Per germline, CDR1 SGHNT and CDR2 YYREEE (reference sequence). The CDR3 contains 17 residues. The chain's CDR3 is CASSPKDSNSGANVLTF. The CDR3 DNA reads as TGTGCCAGCAGCCCAAAAGACAGTAACTCTGGGGCCAACGTCCTGACTTTC.

The CDR3 reads CASSSPGSNQPQHF. The DNA for the CDR3 is TGTGCCAGCAGTTCCCCGGGTAGCAATCAGCCCCAGCATTTT. V gene TRBV28 combines with J gene TRBJ1-5; D is uncertain. From germline, CDR1 is MDHEN and CDR2 SYDVKM. V lost 4 bases and J lost 0, with 7 bases in between. The CDR3 contains 14 residues.

The chain carries TRBV27 and TRBJ2-7, with a possible D match to TRBD2 (6 bases). This CDR3 contains 13 residues. The ends were cut back, 7 bases at V and 4 bases at J, with 14 bases in the middle. Germline CDR1 is MNHEY and CDR2 is SMNVEV (reference sequence). The chain's CDR3 is CASIGGGGYEQYF. The CDR3 DNA follows: TGTGCCAGCATCGGGGGAGGAGGATACGAGCAGTACTTC.

This chain links TRBV27 with TRBJ2-6; D is possibly TRBD1 (6 bases). Germline lookup yields CDR1 MNHEY and CDR2 SMNVEV (reference sequence). V lost 4 bases, J lost 0 bases, and 13 bases lay in between. This CDR3 has 17 amino acids. The chain's CDR3 is CASSSWTAISGANVLTF. Here the CDR3 DNA reads TGTGCCAGCAGTTCCTGGACAGCCATCTCTGGGGCCAACGTCCTGACTTTC. The complete variable domain, with remaining parts taken from reference TRBV27 and TRBJ2-6, reads EAQVTQNPRYLITVTGKKLTVTCSQNMNHEYMSWYRQDPGLGLRQIYYSMNVEVTDKGDVPEGYKVSRKEKRNFPLILESPSPNQTSLYFCASSSWTAISGANVLTFGAGSRLTVL.

The chain uses TRBV19 and TRBJ2-3; 7 bases match TRBD2. This CDR3 is built from 14 residues. J was trimmed by 3 bases and V by 4 bases; bases with no gene match: 4. Germline V lookup: CDR1 LNHDA, CDR2 SQIVND (reference sequence). CDR3 loop: CASSSGSLTDTQYF. CDR3 nucleotide sequence: TGTGCCAGTAGTAGCGGGAGTTTGACAGATACGCAGTATTTT. Drawing the rest from reference TRBV19 and TRBJ2-3, the complete variable domain is DGGITQSPKYLFRKEGQNVTLSCEQNLNHDAMYWYRQDPGQGLRLIYYSQIVNDFQKGDIAEGYSVSREKKESFPLTVTSAQKNPTAFYLCASSSGSLTDTQYFGPGTRLTVL.

The chain recombines TRBV19 with TRBJ2-1; TRBD1 matches at 9 bases. The CDR3 loop spans 14 amino acids. Trimming took 3 bases from V and 8 from J; bases not matched to a gene: 5. The germline CDR1 and CDR2 sequences are LNHDA and SQIVND (reference sequence). This chain's CDR3 is CASSMRQGVHEQFF. The CDR3 DNA follows: TGTGCCAGTAGTATGCGACAGGGGGTACATGAGCAGTTCTTC. The full variable domain, in which reference TRBV19 and TRBJ2-1 provide the parts outside the CDR3, is DGGITQSPKYLFRKEGQNVTLSCEQNLNHDAMYWYRQDPGQGLRLIYYSQIVNDFQKGDIAEGYSVSREKKESFPLTVTSAQKNPTAFYLCASSMRQGVHEQFFGPGTRLTVL.

The rearrangement links TRBV10-1 to TRBJ2-2, with a tentative D call TRBD2 (5 bases). The length of the CDR3 is 13 residues. CDR1 and CDR2 (germline): WNHNN, SYGVQD (reference sequence). Trimming shortened V by 6 bases and J by 5 bases, and 10 bases separated the two germline ends. In nucleotides, the CDR3 is TGCGCCAGCAGGGAAGGAGGAACCGGGGAGCTGTTTTTT. Translating gives CASREGGTGELFF.

There are a few counts of this clone. This sequence joins TRBV28 and TRBJ1-1, with a weak D call TRBD1 (5 bases). With 6 bases removed from V and 1 base from J, the gap between germline ends came to 9 bases. Germline V gene data show CDR1 as MDHEN and CDR2 as SYDVKM. This CDR3 region has 13 residues. The CDR3 DNA reads TGTGCCAGCAGAACTGGACAGAACACTGAAGCTTTCTTT. It yields the protein CASRTGQNTEAFF.

The J gene is TRBJ2-2, the V gene TRBV7-2; TRBD2 might be the D (5 bases). V lost 5 bases, J lost 5 bases, and 27 bases lay in between. This CDR3 contains 19 residues. The germline V gene has CDR1 SGHTA and CDR2 FQGNSA. The CDR3 DNA is TGTGCCAGCAGCCCTCGTTCGCCCAGCGGAAGAAAATTTACCGGGGAGCTGTTTTTT. Translated, it gives CASSPRSPSGRKFTGELFF.

This chain connects TRBV7-6 to TRBJ2-7, with D maybe TRBD2 (5 bases). Trimming removed 4 bases at V and 2 bases at J, with 15 bases between. This CDR3 comprises 15 residues. Germline V gives CDR1 SGHVS, CDR2 FNYEAQ. CDR3 loop: CASSWASGVTYEQYF. The CDR3 DNA follows: TGTGCCAGCAGCTGGGCAAGCGGAGTCACCTACGAGCAGTACTTC.

CDR3 in amino acids: CASEETQYF. CDR3 coding DNA: TGTGCCAGCGAAGAGACCCAGTACTTC. The chain employs TRBV10-3 and TRBJ2-5; D remains ambiguous. The CDR3 is 9 residues long. Germline-derived CDR1 and CDR2 are ENHRY and SYGVKD. V was shortened by 10 bases and J by 3 bases, with 3 bases between the two germline ends.

J is TRBJ2-7 and V is TRBV10-2, with D hard to call. Between the trimmed V and J ends, which lost 2 bases and 6 bases, there was a span of 14 bases. The CDR3 length is 14 residues. Germline V gene lookup returns CDR1 WSHSY and CDR2 SAAADI. The CDR3 is CASSESTVLFEQYF. The CDR3 DNA follows: TGCGCCAGCAGTGAGAGTACCGTGCTATTCGAGCAGTACTTC.

This clone was detected once. This chain uses TRBV18 with TRBJ1-1, with 8 bases fitting TRBD1. V gave up 5 bases and J gave up 2 bases; unmatched junction bases: 10. The CDR3 contains 16 residues. CDR1 is KGHSH and CDR2 is LQKENI in the germline V gene. DNA for the CDR3: TGTGCCAGCTCATCTCAGGGGGCGTTAGGTAACACTGAAGCTTTCTTT. It encodes CASSSQGALGNTEAFF.

This chain connects TRBV6-1 to TRBJ2-7; the D gene is possibly TRBD1 (6 bases). Germline-derived CDR1 and CDR2 are MNHNS and SASEGT. This CDR3 is built from 13 residues. Deletions cut 4 bases from V and 4 bases from J, with 11 bases between. The CDR3 loop is CASSVGTKYEQYF. The CDR3, as DNA: TGTGCCAGCAGTGTCGGGACAAAATACGAGCAGTACTTC.

The chain carries TRBV19 and TRBJ1-1; weak D call: TRBD1 (6 bases). Trimming cost V 5 bases and J 7 bases, with 11 bases left between them. The CDR3 consists of 12 residues. Germline CDR1 LNHDA, CDR2 SQIVND (reference sequence). DNA of the CDR3: TGTGCCAGTAGTCCACAGGGTATTGAAGCTTTCTTT. It specifies CASSPQGIEAFF. Variable domain in full (rest from reference TRBV19 and TRBJ1-1): DGGITQSPKYLFRKEGQNVTLSCEQNLNHDAMYWYRQDPGQGLRLIYYSQIVNDFQKGDIAEGYSVSREKKESFPLTVTSAQKNPTAFYLCASSPQGIEAFFGQGTRLTVV.

V usage is TRBV19 and J usage is TRBJ2-7; D is possibly TRBD1 (6 bases). The CDR3 is made up of 12 amino acids. CDR1 is LNHDA, CDR2 SQIVND, per germline (reference sequence). V was pared by 8 bases and J by 7 bases, with 15 bases between. CDR3 sequence reads: CASSVRGGEQYF. In DNA, the CDR3 is TGTGCCAGTTCGGTTCGAGGGGGAGAGCAGTACTTC.

The J gene is TRBJ1-2, the V gene TRBV9, with 8 bases identical to TRBD1. Trimming removed 3 bases from V and 14 bases from J; junction bases left unmatched: 15. The CDR3 extends over 14 amino acids. Germline V gene data show CDR1 as SGDLS and CDR2 as YYNGEE. CDR3 loop: CASSGESGTGLCTF. In DNA, the CDR3 is TGTGCCAGCAGCGGGGAATCCGGGACAGGCCTATGTACCTTC.

This clone showed up just a few times. V gene TRBV2 combines with J gene TRBJ2-7; 8 bases are shared with TRBD1. V shed 3 bases, J shed 5 bases, and the junction held 6 bases outside the gene matches. This CDR3 comprises 14 residues. CDR1 SNHLY and CDR2 FYNNEI come from the germline V gene. CDR3 in amino acids: CASSDQTGVDEQYF. Here the CDR3 DNA reads TGTGCCAGCAGTGATCAGACAGGGGTAGACGAGCAGTACTTC.

This clone is a singleton in its sample. This chain connects TRBV7-9 to TRBJ2-1, with 9 bases that match TRBD2. The CDR3 spans 16 residues. V was pared by 5 bases and J by 5 bases, with 10 bases of the junction left unmatched. CDR1 is SEHNR and CDR2 is FQNEAQ in the germline V gene (reference sequence). CDR3 DNA sequence: TGTGCCAGCAGCCCAGGGACTAGCTTTTTGGACAATGAGCAGTTCTTC. Translated: CASSPGTSFLDNEQFF.

In DNA, the CDR3 is TGTGCCAGCAGTTGGACAGCGGGAAGCGTGGGCAATGAGCAGTTCTTC. Protein sequence: CASSWTAGSVGNEQFF. The chain employs TRBV28 and TRBJ2-1; D perhaps matches TRBD2 (7 bases). Trimming pared 4 bases from V and 6 bases from J, leaving 19 bases between. Germline CDR1 is MDHEN and CDR2 is SYDVKM. This CDR3 is built from 16 residues.

The rearrangement joins TRBV29-1 to TRBJ2-1; 10 nucleotides line up with TRBD1. The germline gives CDR1 SQVTM, CDR2 ANQGSEA. V gave up 6 bases and J gave up 5 bases; unmatched junction bases: 4. This CDR3 comprises 13 residues. The CDR3, as DNA: TGCAGCGTCCCGGGACAGGGGCACAATGAGCAGTTCTTC. Translating gives CSVPGQGHNEQFF.

The chain uses TRBV27 and TRBJ2-7; TRBD1 agrees at 10 bases. Germline V lookup: CDR1 MNHEY, CDR2 SMNVEV (reference sequence). CDR3 length: 14 residues. Trimming cost V 4 bases and J 3 bases; bases outside gene matches: 3. Here the CDR3 DNA reads TGTGCCAGCAGTTGGGACAGGGGTCACTACGAGCAGTACTTC. Amino acid sequence: CASSWDRGHYEQYF.

This chain uses TRBV30 with TRBJ2-5; D may be TRBD2 (5 bases). The CDR3 length is 15 residues. The germline gives CDR1 GTSNPN, CDR2 SVGIG (reference sequence). The germline V and J ends were trimmed by 0 bases and 4 bases, with 15 bases remaining between them. The CDR3 bases are TGTGCCTGGAGTGTACGTGCGGGTGTCGGAGAGACCCAGTACTTC. Residues: CAWSVRAGVGETQYF.

The rearrangement uses TRBV10-3 and TRBJ2-1; 10 nucleotides line up with TRBD2. Unmatched junction bases numbered 0, after V lost 8 bases and J lost 5 bases. Per germline, CDR1 ENHRY and CDR2 SYGVKD. The length of the CDR3 is 12 residues. The CDR3 loop is CAIGLADNEQFF. As DNA, the CDR3 is TGTGCCATCGGACTAGCGGACAATGAGCAGTTCTTC.

V is TRBV30 and J is TRBJ2-4; 8 nucleotides align to TRBD1. The CDR3 is made up of 16 amino acids. The trim removed 6 bases at V and 0 bases at J, leaving 10 bases unmatched. Germline V gene data show CDR1 as GTSNPN and CDR2 as SVGIG (reference sequence). In nucleotides, the CDR3 is TGTGCCTGCGCGGACAGGGCCATTCTAGCCAAAAACATTCAGTACTTC. The encoded protein is CACADRAILAKNIQYF. The complete variable domain, with remaining parts taken from reference TRBV30 and TRBJ2-4, reads SQTIHQWPATLVQPVGSPLSLECTVEGTSNPNLYWYRQAAGRGLQLLFYSVGIGQISSEVPQNLSASRPQDRQFILSSKKLLLSDSGFYLCACADRAILAKNIQYFGAGTRLSVL.

The rearrangement joins TRBV6-5 to TRBJ2-4; D possibly corresponds to TRBD1 (5 bases). There are 14 residues in the CDR3. The V gene's germline CDR1 is MNHEY and CDR2 SVGAGI. The V and J ends lost 5 bases and 5 bases respectively, with 13 bases between them. CDR3 region: CASSPLGEENIQYF. The DNA for the CDR3 is TGTGCCAGCAGTCCCCTAGGGGAAGAAAACATTCAGTACTTC.

The chain joins TRBV30 to TRBJ1-3; D is uncertain. The germline gives CDR1 GTSNPN, CDR2 SVGIG (reference sequence). CDR3 length equals 13 residues. V lost 5 bases, J lost 3 bases, and 11 bases lay in between. The CDR3 loop reads CAWGTVFGNTIYF. DNA of the CDR3: TGTGCCTGGGGTACAGTATTTGGAAACACCATATATTTT.